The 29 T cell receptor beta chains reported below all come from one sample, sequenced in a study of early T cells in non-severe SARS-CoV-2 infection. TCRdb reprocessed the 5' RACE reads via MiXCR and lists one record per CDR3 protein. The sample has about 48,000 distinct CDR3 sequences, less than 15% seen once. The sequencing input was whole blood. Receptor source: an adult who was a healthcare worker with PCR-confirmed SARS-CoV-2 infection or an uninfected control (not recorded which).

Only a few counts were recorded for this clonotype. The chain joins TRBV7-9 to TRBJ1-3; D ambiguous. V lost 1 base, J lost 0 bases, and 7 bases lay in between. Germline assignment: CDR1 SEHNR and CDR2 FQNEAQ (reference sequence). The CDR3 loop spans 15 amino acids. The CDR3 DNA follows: TGTGCCAGCAGCTTAGTGAGGTACTCTGGAAACACCATATATTTT. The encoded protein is CASSLVRYSGNTIYF.

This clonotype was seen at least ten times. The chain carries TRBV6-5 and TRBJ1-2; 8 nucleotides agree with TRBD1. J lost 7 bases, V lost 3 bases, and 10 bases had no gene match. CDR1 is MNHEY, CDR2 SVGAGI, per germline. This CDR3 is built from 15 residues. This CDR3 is CASSYRSRGQVGYTF. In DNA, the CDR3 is TGTGCCAGCAGTTATCGTTCCAGGGGGCAGGTTGGCTACACCTTC.

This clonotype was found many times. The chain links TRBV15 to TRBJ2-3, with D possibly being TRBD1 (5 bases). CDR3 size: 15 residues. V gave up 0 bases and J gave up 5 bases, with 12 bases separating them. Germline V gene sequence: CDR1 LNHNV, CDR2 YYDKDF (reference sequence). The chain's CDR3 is CATSRERTRQDTQYF. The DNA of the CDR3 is TGTGCCACCAGCAGAGAACGGACACGGCAAGATACGCAGTATTTT.

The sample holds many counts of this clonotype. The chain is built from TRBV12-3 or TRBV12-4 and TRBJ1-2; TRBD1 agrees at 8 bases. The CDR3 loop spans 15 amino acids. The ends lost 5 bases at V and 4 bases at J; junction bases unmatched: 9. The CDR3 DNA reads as TGTGCCAGCAGTGACGGACAGGGTGGTAGCTATGGCTACACCTTC. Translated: CASSDGQGGSYGYTF.

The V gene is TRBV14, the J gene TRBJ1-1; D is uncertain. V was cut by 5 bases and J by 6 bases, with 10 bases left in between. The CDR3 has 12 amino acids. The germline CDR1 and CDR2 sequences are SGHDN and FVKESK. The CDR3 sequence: CASSRTGSEAFF. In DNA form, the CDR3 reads TGTGCCAGCAGCAGGACCGGGTCTGAAGCTTTCTTT.

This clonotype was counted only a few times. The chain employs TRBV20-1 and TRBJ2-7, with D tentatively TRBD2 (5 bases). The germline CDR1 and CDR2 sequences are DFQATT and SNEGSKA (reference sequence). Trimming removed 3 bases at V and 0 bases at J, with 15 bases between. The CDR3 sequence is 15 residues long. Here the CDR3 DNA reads TGCAGTGCTAGCGCTACTAGGGCTAGCTCCTACGAGCAGTACTTC. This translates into CSASATRASSYEQYF.

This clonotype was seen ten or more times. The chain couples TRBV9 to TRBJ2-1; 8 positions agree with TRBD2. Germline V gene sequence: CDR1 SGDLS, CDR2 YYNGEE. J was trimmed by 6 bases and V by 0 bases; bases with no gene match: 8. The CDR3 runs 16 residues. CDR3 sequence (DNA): TGTGCCAGCAGCGTAGAGGCGGGAGGAGGGCCCAATGAGCAGTTCTTC. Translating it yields CASSVEAGGGPNEQFF.

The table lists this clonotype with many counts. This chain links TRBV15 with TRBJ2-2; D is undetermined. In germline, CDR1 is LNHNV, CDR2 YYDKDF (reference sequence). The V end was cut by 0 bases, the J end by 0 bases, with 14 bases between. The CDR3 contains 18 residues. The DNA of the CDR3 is TGTGCCACCAGCAGAGACCGGGCGCGGAGATCGAACACCGGGGAGCTGTTTTTT. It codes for CATSRDRARRSNTGELFF. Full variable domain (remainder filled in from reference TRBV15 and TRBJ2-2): DAMVIQNPRYQVTQFGKPVTLSCSQTLNHNVMYWYQQKSSQAPKLLFHYYDKDFNNEADTPDNFQSRRPNTSFCFLDIRSPGLGDTAMYLCATSRDRARRSNTGELFFGEGSRLTVL.

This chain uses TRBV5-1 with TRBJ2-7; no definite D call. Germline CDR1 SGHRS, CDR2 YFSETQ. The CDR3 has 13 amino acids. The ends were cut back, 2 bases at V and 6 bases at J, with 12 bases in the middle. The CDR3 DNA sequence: TGCGCCAGCAGCTTTTTTGCCGCCGCCGAGCAGTACTTC. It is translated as CASSFFAAAEQYF. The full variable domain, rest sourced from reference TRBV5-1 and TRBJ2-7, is KAGVTQTPRYLIKTRGQQVTLSCSPISGHRSVSWYQQTPGQGLQFLFEYFSETQRNKGNFPGRFSGRQFSNSRSEMNVSTLELGDSALYLCASSFFAAAEQYFGPGTRLTVT.

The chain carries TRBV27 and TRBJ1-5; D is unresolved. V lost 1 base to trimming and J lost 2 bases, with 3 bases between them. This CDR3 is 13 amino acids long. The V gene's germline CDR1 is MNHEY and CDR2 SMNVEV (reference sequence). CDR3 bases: TGTGCCAGCAGTTTATTCGGCAATCAGCCCCAGCATTTT. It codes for CASSLFGNQPQHF.

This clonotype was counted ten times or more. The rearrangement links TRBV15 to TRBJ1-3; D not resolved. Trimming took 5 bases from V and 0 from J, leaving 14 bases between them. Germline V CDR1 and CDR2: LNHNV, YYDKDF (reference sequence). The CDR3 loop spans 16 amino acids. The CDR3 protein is CATSGPGRTSGNTIYF. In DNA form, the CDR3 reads TGTGCCACCAGCGGACCAGGACGTACCTCTGGAAACACCATATATTTT.

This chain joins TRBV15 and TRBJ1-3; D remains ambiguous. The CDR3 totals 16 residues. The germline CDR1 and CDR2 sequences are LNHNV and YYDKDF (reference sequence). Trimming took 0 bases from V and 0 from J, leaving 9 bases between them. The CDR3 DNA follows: TGTGCCACCAGCAGAGATCTCGGCATCTCTGGAAACACCATATATTTT. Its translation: CATSRDLGISGNTIYF.

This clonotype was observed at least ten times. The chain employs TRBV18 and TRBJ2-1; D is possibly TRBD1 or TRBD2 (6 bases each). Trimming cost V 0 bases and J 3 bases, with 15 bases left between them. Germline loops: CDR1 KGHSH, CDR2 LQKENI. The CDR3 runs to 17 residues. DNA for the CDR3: TGTGCCAGCTCACCACCGACTAGTAGGGGGAACTACAATGAGCAGTTCTTC. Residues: CASSPPTSRGNYNEQFF.

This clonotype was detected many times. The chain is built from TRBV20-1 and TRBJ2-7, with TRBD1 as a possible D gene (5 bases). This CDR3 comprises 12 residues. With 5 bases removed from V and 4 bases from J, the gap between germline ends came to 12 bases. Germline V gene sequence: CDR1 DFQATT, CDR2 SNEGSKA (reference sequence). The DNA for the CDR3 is TGCAGTGCTCCGACTCAGGGTTACGAGCAGTACTTC. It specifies CSAPTQGYEQYF.

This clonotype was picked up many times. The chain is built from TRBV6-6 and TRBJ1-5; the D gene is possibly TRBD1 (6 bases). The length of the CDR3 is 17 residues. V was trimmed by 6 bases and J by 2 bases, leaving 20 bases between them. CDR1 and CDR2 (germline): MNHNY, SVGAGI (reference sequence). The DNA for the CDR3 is TGTGCCAGCAGGATTTTTAAACAGGGAATGGGCAATCAGCCCCAGCATTTT. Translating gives CASRIFKQGMGNQPQHF.

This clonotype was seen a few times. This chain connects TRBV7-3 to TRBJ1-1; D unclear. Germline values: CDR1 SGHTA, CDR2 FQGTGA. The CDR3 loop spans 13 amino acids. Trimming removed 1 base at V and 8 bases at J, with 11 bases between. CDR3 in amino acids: CASSLIPGAEAFF. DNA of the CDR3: TGTGCCAGCAGCTTAATTCCGGGCGCGGAAGCTTTCTTT. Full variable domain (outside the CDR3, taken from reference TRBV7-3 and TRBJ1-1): GAGVSQTPSNKVTEKGKYVELRCDPISGHTALYWYRQSLGQGPEFLIYFQGTGAADDSGLPNDRFFAVRPEGSVSTLKIQRTERGDSAVYLCASSLIPGAEAFFGQGTRLTVV.

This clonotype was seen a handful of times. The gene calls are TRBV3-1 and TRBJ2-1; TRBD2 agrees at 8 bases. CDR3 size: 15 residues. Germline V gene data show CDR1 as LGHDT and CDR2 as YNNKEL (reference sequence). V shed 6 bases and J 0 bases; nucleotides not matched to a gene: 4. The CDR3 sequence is CASRQGLGSYNEQFF. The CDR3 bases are TGTGCCAGCAGACAGGGACTAGGCTCCTACAATGAGCAGTTCTTC.

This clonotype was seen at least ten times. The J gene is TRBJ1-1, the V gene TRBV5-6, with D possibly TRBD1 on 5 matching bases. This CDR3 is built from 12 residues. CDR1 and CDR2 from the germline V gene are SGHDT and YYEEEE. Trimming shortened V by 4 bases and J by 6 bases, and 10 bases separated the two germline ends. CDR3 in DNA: TGTGCCAGCAGCCGCTGGGGCGCTGAAGCTTTCTTT. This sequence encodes CASSRWGAEAFF.

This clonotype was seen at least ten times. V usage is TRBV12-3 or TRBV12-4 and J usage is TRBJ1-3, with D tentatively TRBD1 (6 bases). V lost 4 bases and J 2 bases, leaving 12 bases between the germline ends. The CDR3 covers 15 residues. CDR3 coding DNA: TGTGCCAGCAGTTCTGCCCGGACAGCTGGAAACACCATATATTTT. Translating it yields CASSSARTAGNTIYF.

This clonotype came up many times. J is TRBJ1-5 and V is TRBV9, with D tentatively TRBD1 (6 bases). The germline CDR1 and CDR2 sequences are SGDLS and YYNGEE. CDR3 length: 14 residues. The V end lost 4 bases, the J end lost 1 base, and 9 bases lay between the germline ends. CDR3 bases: TGTGCCAGCAGCCAGACAGGAAGCAATCAGCCCCAGCATTTT. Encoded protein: CASSQTGSNQPQHF.

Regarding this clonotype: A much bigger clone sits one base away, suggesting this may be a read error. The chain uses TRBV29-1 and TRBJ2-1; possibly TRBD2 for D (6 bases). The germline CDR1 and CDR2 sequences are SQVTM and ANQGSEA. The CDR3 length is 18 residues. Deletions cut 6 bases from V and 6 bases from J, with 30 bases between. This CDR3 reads CSVHPRPGSDPSSNEQFF. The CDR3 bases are TGCAGCGTCCATCCTCGACCCGGGAGCGACCCCTCTAGCAATGAGCAGTTCTTC.

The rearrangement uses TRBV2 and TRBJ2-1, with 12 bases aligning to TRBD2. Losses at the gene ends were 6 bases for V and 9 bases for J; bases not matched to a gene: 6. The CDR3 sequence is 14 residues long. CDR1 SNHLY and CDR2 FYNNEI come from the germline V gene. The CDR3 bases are TGTGCCAGCAGCCGACTAGCGGGAGCGGCTGAGCAGTTCTTC. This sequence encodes CASSRLAGAAEQFF.

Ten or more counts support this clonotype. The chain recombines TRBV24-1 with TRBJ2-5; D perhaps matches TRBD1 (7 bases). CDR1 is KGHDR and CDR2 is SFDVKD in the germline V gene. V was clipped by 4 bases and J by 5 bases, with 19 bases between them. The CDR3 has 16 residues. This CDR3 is CATSEDDREERETQYF. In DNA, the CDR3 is TGTGCCACCAGTGAGGATGACAGGGAGGAACGGGAGACCCAGTACTTC.

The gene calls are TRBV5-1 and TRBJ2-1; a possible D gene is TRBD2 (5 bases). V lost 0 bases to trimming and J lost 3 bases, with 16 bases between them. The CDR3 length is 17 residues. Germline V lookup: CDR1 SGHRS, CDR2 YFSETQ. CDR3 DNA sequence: TGCGCCAGCAGCTTGGGGCTGCGGGCGGAACTCTACAATGAGCAGTTCTTC. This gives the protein CASSLGLRAELYNEQFF.

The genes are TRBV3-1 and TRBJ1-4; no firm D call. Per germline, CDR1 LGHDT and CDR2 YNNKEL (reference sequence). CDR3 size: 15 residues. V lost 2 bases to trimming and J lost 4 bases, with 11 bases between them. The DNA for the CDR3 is TGTGCCAGCAGCCAACCGGGATGGAATAATGAAAAACTGTTTTTT. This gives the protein CASSQPGWNNEKLFF. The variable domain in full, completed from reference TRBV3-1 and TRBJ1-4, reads DTAVSQTPKYLVTQMGNDKSIKCEQNLGHDTMYWYKQDSKKFLKIMFSYNNKELIINETVPNRFSPKSPDKAHLNLHINSLELGDSAVYFCASSQPGWNNEKLFFGSGTQLSVL.

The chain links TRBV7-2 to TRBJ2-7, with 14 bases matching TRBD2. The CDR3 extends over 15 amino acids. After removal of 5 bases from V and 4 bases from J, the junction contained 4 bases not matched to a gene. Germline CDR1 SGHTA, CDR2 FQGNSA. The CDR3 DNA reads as TGTGCCAGCAGCAGAAGGACTAGCGGGGGGTACGAGCAGTACTTC. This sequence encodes CASSRRTSGGYEQYF. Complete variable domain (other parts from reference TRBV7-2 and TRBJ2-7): GAGVSQSPSNKVTEKGKDVELRCDPISGHTALYWYRQSLGQGLEFLIYFQGNSAPDKSGLPSDRFSAERTGGSVSTLTIQRTQQEDSAVYLCASSRRTSGGYEQYFGPGTRLTVT.

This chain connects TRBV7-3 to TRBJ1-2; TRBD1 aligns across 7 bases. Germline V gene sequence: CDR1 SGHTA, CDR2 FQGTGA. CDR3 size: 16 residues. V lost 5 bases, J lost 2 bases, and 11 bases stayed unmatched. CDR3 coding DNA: TGTGCCAGCAGCCCCCCGACAGGGAACCTAAACTATGGCTACACCTTC. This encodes CASSPPTGNLNYGYTF.

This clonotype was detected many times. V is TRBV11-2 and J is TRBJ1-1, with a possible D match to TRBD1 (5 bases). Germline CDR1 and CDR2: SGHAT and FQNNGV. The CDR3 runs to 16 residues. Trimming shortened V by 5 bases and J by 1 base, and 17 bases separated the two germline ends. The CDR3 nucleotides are TGTGCCAGCAGCCGACGGGGCCGGGACGGGAACACTGAAGCTTTCTTT. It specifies CASSRRGRDGNTEAFF.

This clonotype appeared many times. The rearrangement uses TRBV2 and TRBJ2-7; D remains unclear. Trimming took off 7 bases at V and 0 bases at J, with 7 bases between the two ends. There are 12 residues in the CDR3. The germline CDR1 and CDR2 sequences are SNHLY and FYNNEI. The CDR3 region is CASKPSSYEQYF. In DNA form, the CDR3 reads TGTGCCAGCAAGCCAAGCTCCTACGAGCAGTACTTC.